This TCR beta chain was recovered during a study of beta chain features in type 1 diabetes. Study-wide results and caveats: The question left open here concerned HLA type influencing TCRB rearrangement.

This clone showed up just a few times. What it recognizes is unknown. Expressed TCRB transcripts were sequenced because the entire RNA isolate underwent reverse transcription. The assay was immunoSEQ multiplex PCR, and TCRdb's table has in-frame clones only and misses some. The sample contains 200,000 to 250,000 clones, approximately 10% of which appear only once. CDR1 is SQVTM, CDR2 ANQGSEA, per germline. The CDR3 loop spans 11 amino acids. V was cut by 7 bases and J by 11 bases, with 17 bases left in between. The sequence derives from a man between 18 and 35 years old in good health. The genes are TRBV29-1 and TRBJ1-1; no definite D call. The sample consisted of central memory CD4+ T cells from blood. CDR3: CSAADGRRAFF. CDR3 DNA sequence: TGCAGCGCCGCGGACGGCCGGCGGGCTTTCTTT.